What follows describes a single TCR beta chain. Antigen unknown. J gave up 4 bases and V 6 bases, and 10 bases lay outside the gene matches. Per the germline V gene, CDR1 is SQVTM and CDR2 is ANQGSEA. The CDR3 is made up of 16 amino acids. This entry is derived from a study of CD8+ T cells in alopecia areata. In the study overall: Each day, treated patients took oral tofacitinib twice, at 5 to 10 mg per dose.

Treatment specified: oral pan-JAK inhibitor, 5-10 mg twice daily. Collected material from alopecia areata patients comprised lesional scalp punch biopsies and peripheral blood. Once RNA had been extracted, it was reverse transcribed into cDNA to act as the sequencing template. TCRdb's table, derived via immunoSEQ multiplex PCR, lists solely in-frame clones and lacks some. In the table there are over 150,000 clones, around three fifths of which are singletons. Study-level findings and limits: Sequencing of scalp tissue also captures the resident alphabeta T cells of normal skin. While tofacitinib was given, many expanded lesional clones persisted in scalp and blood.

The gene calls are TRBV29-1 and TRBJ2-5; 14 bases fit TRBD2. Sequenced here: CD4+ T cells sorted from blood, sampled at week 24, from a patient treated with tofacitinib. This TCR was recovered from a human donor with alopecia areata. DNA of the CDR3: TGCAGCGTGGGCCGACTAGCGGGGGGGCAAGGAGAGACCCAGTACTTC. Its translation is CSVGRLAGGQGETQYF.